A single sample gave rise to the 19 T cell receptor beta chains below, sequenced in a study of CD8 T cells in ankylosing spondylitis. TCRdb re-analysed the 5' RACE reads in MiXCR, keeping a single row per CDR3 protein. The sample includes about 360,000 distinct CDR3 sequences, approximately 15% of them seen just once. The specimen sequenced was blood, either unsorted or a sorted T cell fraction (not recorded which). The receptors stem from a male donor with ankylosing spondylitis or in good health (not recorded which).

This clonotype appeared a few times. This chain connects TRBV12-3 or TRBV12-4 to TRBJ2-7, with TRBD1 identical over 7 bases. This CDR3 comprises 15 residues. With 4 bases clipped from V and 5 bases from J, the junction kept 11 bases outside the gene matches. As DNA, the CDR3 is TGTGCCAGCAGTTCCAACAGGGGAAGGGTCCACGAGCAGTACTTC. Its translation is CASSSNRGRVHEQYF.

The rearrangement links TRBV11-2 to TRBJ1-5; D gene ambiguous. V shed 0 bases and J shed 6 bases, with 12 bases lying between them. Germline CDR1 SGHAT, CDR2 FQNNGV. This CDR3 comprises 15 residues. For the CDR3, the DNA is TGTGCCAGCAGCTTAGATGGACGGCACATTCAGCCCCAGCATTTT. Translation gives CASSLDGRHIQPQHF.

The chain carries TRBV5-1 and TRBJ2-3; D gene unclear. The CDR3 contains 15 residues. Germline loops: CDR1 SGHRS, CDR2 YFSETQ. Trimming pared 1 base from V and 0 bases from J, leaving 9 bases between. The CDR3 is CASSLSGRSTDTQYF. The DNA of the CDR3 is TGCGCCAGCAGCTTGTCTGGCAGGAGCACAGATACGCAGTATTTT.

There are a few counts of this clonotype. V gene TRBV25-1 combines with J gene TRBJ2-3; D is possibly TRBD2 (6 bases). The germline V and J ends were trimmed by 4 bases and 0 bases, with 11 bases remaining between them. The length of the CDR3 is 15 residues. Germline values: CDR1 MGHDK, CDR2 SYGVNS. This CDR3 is CASSGLGGSTDTQYF. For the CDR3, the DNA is TGTGCCAGCAGTGGACTAGGAGGAAGCACAGATACGCAGTATTTT.

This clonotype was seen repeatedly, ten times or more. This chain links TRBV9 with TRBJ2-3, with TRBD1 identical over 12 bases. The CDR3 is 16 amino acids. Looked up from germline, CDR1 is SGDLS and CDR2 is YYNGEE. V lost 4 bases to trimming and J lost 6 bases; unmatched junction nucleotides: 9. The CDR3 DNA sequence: TGTGCCAGCAGCTATGGGACAGGGGGCGGCGGTGATACGCAGTATTTT. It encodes CASSYGTGGGGDTQYF.

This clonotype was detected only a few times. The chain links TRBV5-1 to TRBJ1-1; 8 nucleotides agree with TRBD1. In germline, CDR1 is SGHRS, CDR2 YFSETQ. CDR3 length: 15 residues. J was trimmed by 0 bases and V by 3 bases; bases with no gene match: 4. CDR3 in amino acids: CASSSYRGVNTEAFF. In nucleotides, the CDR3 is TGCGCCAGCAGCTCGTACAGGGGGGTGAACACTGAAGCTTTCTTT.

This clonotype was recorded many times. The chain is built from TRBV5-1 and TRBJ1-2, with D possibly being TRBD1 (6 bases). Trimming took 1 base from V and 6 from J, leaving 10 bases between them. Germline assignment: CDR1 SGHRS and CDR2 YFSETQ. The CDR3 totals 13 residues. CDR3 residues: CASSLSGGNGYTF. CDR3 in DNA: TGCGCCAGCAGCTTGAGTGGGGGCAATGGCTACACCTTC. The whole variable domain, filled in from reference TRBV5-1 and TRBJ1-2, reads KAGVTQTPRYLIKTRGQQVTLSCSPISGHRSVSWYQQTPGQGLQFLFEYFSETQRNKGNFPGRFSGRQFSNSRSEMNVSTLELGDSALYLCASSLSGGNGYTFGSGTRLTVV.

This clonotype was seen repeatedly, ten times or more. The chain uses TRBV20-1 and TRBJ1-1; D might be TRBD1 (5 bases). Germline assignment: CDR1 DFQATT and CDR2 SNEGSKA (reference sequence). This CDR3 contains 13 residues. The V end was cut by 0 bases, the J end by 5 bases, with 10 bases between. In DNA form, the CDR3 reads TGCAGTGCTAGAGAGCCAGGGAGAACTGAAGCTTTCTTT. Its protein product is CSAREPGRTEAFF.

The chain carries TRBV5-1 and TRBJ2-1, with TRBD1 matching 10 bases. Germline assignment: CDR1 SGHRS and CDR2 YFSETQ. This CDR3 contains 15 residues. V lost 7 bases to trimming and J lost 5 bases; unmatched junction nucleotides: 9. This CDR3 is CASGEGTGADNEQFF. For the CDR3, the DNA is TGCGCCAGCGGTGAAGGGACAGGGGCCGACAATGAGCAGTTCTTC.

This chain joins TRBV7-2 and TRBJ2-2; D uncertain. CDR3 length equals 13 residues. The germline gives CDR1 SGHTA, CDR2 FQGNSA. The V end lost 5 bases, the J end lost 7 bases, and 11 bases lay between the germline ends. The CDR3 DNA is TGTGCCAGCAGCCGCCTCGGGTACGGGGAGCTGTTTTTT. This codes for CASSRLGYGELFF.

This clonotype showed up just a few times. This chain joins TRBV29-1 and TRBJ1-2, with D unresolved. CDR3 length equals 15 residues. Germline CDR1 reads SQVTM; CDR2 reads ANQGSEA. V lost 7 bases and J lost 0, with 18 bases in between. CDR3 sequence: CSAPPRWLANYGYTF. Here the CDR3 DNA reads TGCAGCGCCCCTCCCCGGTGGTTAGCTAACTATGGCTACACCTTC.

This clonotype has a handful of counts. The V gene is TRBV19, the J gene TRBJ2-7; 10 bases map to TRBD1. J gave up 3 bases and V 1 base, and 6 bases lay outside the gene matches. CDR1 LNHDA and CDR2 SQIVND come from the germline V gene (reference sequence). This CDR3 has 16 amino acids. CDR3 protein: CASSIVGGQGHYEQYF. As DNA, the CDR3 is TGTGCCAGTAGTATAGTAGGGGGACAGGGGCACTACGAGCAGTACTTC.

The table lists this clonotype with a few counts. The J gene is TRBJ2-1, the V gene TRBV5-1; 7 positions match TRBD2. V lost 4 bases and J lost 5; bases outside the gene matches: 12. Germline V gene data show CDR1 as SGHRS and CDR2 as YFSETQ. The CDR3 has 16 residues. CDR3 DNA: TGCGCCAGCAGCCAAACGAGCGGGATTCCTCACAATGAGCAGTTCTTC. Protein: CASSQTSGIPHNEQFF.

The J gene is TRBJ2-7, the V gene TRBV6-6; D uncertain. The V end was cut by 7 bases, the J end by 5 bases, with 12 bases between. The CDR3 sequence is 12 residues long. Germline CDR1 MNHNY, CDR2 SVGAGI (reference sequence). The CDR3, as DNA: TGTGCCAGCACGGACGGTCGCCACGAGCAGTACTTC. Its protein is CASTDGRHEQYF.

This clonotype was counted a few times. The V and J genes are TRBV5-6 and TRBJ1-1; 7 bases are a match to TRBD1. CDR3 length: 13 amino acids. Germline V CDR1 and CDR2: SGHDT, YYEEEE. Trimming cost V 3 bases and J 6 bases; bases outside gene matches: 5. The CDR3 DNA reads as TGTGCCAGCAGCTGGGGGACAGAGCCTGAAGCTTTCTTT. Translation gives CASSWGTEPEAFF.

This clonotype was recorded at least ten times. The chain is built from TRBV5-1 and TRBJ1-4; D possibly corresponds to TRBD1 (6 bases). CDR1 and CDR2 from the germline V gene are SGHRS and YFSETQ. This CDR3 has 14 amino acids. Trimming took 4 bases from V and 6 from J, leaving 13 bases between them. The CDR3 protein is CASSTRGAYEKLFF. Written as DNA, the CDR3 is TGCGCCAGCAGCACCCGGGGGGCGTATGAAAAACTGTTTTTT.

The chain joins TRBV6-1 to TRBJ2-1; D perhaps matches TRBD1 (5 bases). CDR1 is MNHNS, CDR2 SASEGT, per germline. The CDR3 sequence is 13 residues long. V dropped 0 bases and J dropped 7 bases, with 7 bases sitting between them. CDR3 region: CASSEARGNEQFF. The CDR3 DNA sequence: TGTGCCAGCAGTGAAGCTAGGGGTAATGAGCAGTTCTTC.

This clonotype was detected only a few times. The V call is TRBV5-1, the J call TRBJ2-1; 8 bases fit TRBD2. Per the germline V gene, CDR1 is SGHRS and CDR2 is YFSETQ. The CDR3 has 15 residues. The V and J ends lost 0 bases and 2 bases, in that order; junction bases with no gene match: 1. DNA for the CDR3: TGCGCCAGCAGCTTGGGAGCGGGGGCCTACAATGAGCAGTTCTTC. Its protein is CASSLGAGAYNEQFF.

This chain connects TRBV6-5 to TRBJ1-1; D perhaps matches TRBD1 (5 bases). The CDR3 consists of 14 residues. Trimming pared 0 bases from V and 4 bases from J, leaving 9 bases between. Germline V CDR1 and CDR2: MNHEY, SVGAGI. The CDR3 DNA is TGTGCCAGCAGTTACTCAGCCGGGGGCACTGAAGCTTTCTTT. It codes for CASSYSAGGTEAFF.